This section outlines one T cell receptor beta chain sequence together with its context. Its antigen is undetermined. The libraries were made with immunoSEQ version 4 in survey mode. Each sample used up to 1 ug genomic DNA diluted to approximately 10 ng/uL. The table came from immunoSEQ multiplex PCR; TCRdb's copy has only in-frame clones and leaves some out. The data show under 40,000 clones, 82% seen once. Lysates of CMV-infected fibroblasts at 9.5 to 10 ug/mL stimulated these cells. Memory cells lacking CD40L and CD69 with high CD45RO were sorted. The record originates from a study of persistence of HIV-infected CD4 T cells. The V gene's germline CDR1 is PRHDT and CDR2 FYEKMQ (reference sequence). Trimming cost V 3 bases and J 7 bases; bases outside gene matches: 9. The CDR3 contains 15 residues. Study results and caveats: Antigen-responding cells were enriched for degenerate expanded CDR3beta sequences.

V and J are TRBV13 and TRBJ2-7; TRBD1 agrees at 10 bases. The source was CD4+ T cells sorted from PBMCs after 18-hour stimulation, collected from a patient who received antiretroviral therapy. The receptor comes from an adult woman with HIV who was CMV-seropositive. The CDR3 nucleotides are TGTGCCAGCAGCTTGTCCGGACAGGGGGATGGGGAGCAGTACTTC. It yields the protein CASSLSGQGDGEQYF.